Listed below are T cell receptor beta chains from one sample, sequenced in a study of blood T cell repertoires in COVID-19. Clones were read by immunoSEQ multiplex PCR, and TCRdb kept only the in-frame ones, dropping some. The table has under 95,000 clones, approximately 88% seen once; the top ten hold roughly 45%. The specimen was peripheral blood. These receptors were taken from a human donor in a cohort sampled during active COVID-19. CDR3s include the opening cysteine and the closing phenylalanine or tryptophan. The D gene is left open where the match is weak. Not all rows give a size; the values are once, few, many and, for expanded clones, a class.

size: .
V: TRBV18
D: .
J: TRBJ1-5
CDR3: CASSPSGDQPQHF
DNA: TGTGCCAGCTCACCTTCGGGGGATCAGCCCCAGCATTTT

size: .
V: TRBV4-1
D: .
J: TRBJ2-2
CDR3: CASSQDQRQGGLGELFF
DNA: TGCGCCAGCAGCCAAGATCAGAGGCAGGGGGGTTTAGGGGAGCTGTTTTTT

size: .
V: TRBV7-2
D: TRBD2
J: TRBJ2-5
CDR3: CASSLTSTSGFKYF
DNA: TGTGCCAGCAGCTTAACTTCGACTAGCGGCTTTAAGTACTTC

size: .
V: TRBV7-2
D: .
J: TRBJ2-1
CDR3: CASSLIKTGTFF
DNA: TGTGCCAGCAGCTTAATTAAGACTGGTACGTTCTTC

size: once
V: TRBV19
D: .
J: TRBJ2-5
CDR3: CASSIVVQGPQETQYF
DNA: TGTGCCAGTAGTATAGTCGTACAGGGCCCACAAGAGACCCAGTACTTC

size: .
V: TRBV4-2
D: .
J: TRBJ2-5
CDR3: CASSQDGGEKTQYF
DNA: TGTGCCAGCAGCCAAGATGGCGGGGAGAAGACCCAGTACTTC

size: .
V: TRBV7-8
D: TRBD2
J: TRBJ2-7
CDR3: CASSRSSAGSYEQYF
DNA: TGTGCCAGCAGCCGATCGTCAGCGGGATCCTACGAGCAGTACTTC

size: .
V: TRBV5-1
D: TRBD1
J: TRBJ1-5
CDR3: CATPLRTGGIYSNQPQHF
DNA: TGCGCCACCCCCTTACGGACAGGGGGGATATATAGCAATCAGCCCCAGCATTTT

size: .
V: TRBV2
D: TRBD2
J: TRBJ2-2
CDR3: CASKGTSGNTGELFF
DNA: TGTGCCAGCAAAGGGACTAGCGGGAACACCGGGGAGCTGTTTTTT

size: .
V: TRBV28
D: TRBD1
J: TRBJ2-2
CDR3: CASRRDRGLGGELFF
DNA: TGTGCCAGCAGGAGGGACAGGGGGCTAGGCGGGGAGCTGTTTTTT

size: .
V: TRBV5-4
D: TRBD2
J: TRBJ2-3
CDR3: CAASRSGRTDTQYF
DNA: TGTGCCGCATCCCGTAGCGGGAGGACAGATACGCAGTATTTT

size: .
V: TRBV7-2
D: TRBD1
J: TRBJ1-1
CDR3: CASSLAGQGAREAFF
DNA: TGTGCCAGCAGCTTAGCCGGACAGGGGGCGAGGGAAGCTTTCTTT

size: once
V: TRBV24-1
D: .
J: TRBJ1-3
CDR3: CATSDSRQLGNTIYF
DNA: TGTGCCACCAGTGATTCGCGACAGCTCGGAAACACCATATATTTT

size: .
V: TRBV19
D: .
J: TRBJ2-7
CDR3: CASIRDSSYEQYF
DNA: TGTGCCAGTATCCGTGACAGCTCCTACGAGCAGTACTTC

size: .
V: TRBV30
D: .
J: TRBJ2-2
CDR3: CAWSYPTGTGELFF
DNA: TGTGCCTGGAGTTACCCGACAGGCACCGGGGAGCTGTTTTTT

size: .
V: TRBV7-2
D: TRBD2
J: TRBJ2-5
CDR3: CASSRTSGETQYF
DNA: TGTGCCAGCAGCCGGACTAGCGGGGAGACCCAGTACTTC

size: .
V: TRBV6-5
D: .
J: TRBJ1-4
CDR3: CASSNRNEKLFF
DNA: TGTGCCAGCAGTAATCGTAATGAAAAACTGTTTTTT

size: .
V: TRBV25-1
D: TRBD1
J: TRBJ1-3
CDR3: CASSDGYQGAGGNTIYF
DNA: TGTGCCAGCAGTGACGGTTATCAGGGGGCCGGGGGAAACACCATATATTTT

size: .
V: TRBV5-1
D: TRBD2
J: TRBJ2-5
CDR3: CASRLAGNQETQYF
DNA: TGCGCCAGCCGACTAGCGGGGAACCAAGAGACCCAGTACTTC

size: .
V: TRBV7-6
D: TRBD1
J: TRBJ2-1
CDR3: CASSLKSLGQANYNEQFF
DNA: TGTGCCAGCAGTTTAAAATCCCTGGGACAGGCGAACTACAATGAGCAGTTCTTC

size: .
V: TRBV4-3
D: TRBD1
J: TRBJ2-3
CDR3: CASSQEGQGRTDTQYF
DNA: TGCGCCAGCAGCCAAGAAGGACAGGGGCGAACAGATACGCAGTATTTT

size: .
V: TRBV24-1
D: TRBD1
J: TRBJ2-7
CDR3: CATSGMGQNSYEQYF
DNA: TGTGCCACCAGTGGCATGGGACAGAACTCCTACGAGCAGTACTTC